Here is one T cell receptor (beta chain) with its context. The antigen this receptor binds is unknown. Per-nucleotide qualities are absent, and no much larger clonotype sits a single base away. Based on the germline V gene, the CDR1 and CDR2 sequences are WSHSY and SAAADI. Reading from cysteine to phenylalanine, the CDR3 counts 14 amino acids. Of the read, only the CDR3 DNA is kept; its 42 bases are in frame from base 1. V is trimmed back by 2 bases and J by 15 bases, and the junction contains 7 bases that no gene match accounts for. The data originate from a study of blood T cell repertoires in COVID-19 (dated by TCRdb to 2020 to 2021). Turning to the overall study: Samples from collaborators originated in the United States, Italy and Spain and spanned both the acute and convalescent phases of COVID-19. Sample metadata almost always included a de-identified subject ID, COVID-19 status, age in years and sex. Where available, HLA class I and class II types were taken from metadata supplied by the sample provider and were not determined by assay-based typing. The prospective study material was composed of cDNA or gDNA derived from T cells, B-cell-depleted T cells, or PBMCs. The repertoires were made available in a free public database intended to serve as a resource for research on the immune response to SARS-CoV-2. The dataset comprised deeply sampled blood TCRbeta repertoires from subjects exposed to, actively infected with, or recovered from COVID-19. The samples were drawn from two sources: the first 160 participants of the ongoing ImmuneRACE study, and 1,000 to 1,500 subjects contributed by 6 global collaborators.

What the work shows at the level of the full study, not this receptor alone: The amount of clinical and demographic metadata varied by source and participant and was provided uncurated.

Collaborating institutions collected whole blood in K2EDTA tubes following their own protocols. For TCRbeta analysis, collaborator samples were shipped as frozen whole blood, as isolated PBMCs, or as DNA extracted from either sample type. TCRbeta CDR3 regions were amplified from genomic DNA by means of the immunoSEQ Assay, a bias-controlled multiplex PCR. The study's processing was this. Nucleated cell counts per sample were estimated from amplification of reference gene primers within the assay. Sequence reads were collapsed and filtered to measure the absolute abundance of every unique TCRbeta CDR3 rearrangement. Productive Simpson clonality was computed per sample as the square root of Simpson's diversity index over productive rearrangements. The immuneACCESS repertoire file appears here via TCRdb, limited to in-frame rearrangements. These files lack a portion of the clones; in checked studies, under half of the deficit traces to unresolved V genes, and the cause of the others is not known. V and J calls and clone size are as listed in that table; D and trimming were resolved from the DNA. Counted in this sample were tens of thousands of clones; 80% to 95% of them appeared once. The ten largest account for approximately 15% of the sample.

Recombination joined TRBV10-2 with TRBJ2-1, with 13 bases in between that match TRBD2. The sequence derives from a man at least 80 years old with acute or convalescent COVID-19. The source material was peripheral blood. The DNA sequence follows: TGCGCCAGCAGTGAGACTAGCGGGGGGGCCTTTGGGTTCTTC. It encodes CASSETSGGAFGFF.